This T cell receptor (beta chain) was recovered during a study of cytomegalovirus exposure and HLA in healthy donors (dated by TCRdb to about 2017). The study in broad terms: According to a later analysis, the 120 or so validation repertoires were produced on the same platform as the approximately 620 repertoires of the first cohort. The study aimed to test whether signatures of past pathogen exposure could be identified by cataloging public T cell receptors. To predict cytomegalovirus infection status, the study brought together high-throughput TCR immunosequencing, statistical association of individual TCRs with disease status, and machine learning. In addition to the first cohort of 666 subjects, a separate validation cohort of 130 or so different subjects was used.

Donors formed part of the validation cohort, which comprised approximately 130 subjects and was distinct from the first cohort of several hundred subjects. As to this clone: The antigen it recognizes is unknown. There are no base qualities to consult, and no much larger clone falls within one base.

Taken from cysteine to phenylalanine, the CDR3 has 13 residues. Here the CDR3 DNA is all that survives: 39 bases in frame from base 1. V loses 3 bases at its end and J loses 7 bases; junction bases beyond the gene matches: 6. CDR1 and CDR2, per the germline V gene, are SNHLY and FYNNEI. Findings and caveats that apply to the study as a whole: All 120 or so repertoires were used to score co-occurrence in the validation cohort in a later analysis, because that analysis had no HLA typing for the cohort. The study listed 150 to 200 TCR beta chains as associated with cytomegalovirus. Most TCR sequences were observed very rarely across donors, whereas some public TCRs were present in many individuals. A few of the identified cytomegalovirus-associated TCR beta chains were confirmed in vitro to be specific for cytomegalovirus antigens. Of the cluster scores, roughly 95% were above 0 in a later analysis, which found that TCRs clustered in the first cohort also tended to co-occur in the 120 or so validation repertoires. Cytomegalovirus status was reported to be diagnosed by the classifier with high specificity and sensitivity in both the original and validation cohorts. It was suggested by the authors that the approach could potentially be generalized to other disease states and immunological phenotypes.

The library came from the immunoSEQ multiplex PCR assay. The study's own analysis went as follows. A statistical classification framework was built for diagnosing cytomegalovirus status from the catalog of TCR beta chain sequences. TCRdb provides this immuneACCESS table in a form limited to in-frame rearrangements. Some clones are lacking; in checked studies, under half of them reflect an unresolved V gene, and why the rest are absent is not known. That table furnishes V, J and clone size, whereas the DNA furnished D and trimming. The sample has 200,000 to 250,000 clones on record, over 80% of them singletons. Clones ranked in the top ten supply around 5.4% of the sample.

The source is a woman aged 18-35 years in good health and CMV-seronegative. The chain was built from TRBV2 and TRBJ2-7; 7 nucleotides in the junction match TRBD2. Sequencing was carried out using PBMCs. The bases read TGTGCCAGCAGTGAGGCGGGAGTAGCTGAGCAGTACTTC. This gives the protein CASSEAGVAEQYF.